This entry lists 14 T cell receptor beta chains sequenced from one sample in a study of blood T cell repertoires in COVID-19. Sequencing used immunoSEQ multiplex PCR; TCRdb keeps in-frame clones, though not all of them. The sample shows 13,000 to 15,000 clones, approximately 90% of them seen only once. The material sequenced was peripheral blood. These receptors were obtained from a man aged 50 to 60 with active COVID-19.

This chain connects TRBV4-3 to TRBJ1-3; TRBD1 matches 7 bases. Germline V gene sequence: CDR1 LGHNA, CDR2 YSLEER. This CDR3 contains 15 residues. Trimming cost V 2 bases and J 4 bases; bases outside gene matches: 5. The CDR3 coding sequence is TGCGCCAGCAGCCAACAGACAGGGTCCGGAAACACCATATATTTT. It translates to CASSQQTGSGNTIYF.

The rearrangement links TRBV7-3 to TRBJ2-1; 15 bases align to TRBD2. Looked up from germline, CDR1 is SGHTA and CDR2 is FQGTGA. Trimming cost V 0 bases and J 8 bases; bases outside gene matches: 5. There are 17 residues in the CDR3. Here the CDR3 reads CASSLTGLAGGIDEQFF. The DNA for the CDR3 is TGTGCCAGCAGCTTAACAGGACTAGCGGGAGGGATTGATGAGCAGTTCTTC.

The chain uses TRBV6-5 and TRBJ1-3, with no clear D. The CDR3 loop spans 13 amino acids. Deletions cut 7 bases from V and 4 bases from J, with 11 bases between. The germline V gene encodes CDR1 MNHEY and CDR2 SVGAGI. CDR3: CASITAGGNTIYF. Here the CDR3 DNA reads TGTGCCAGCATTACAGCGGGAGGAAACACCATATATTTT.

DNA of the CDR3: TGCAGTGCTAGTCAGGACAGCCGTAATGAAAAACTGTTTTTT. It translates to CSASQDSRNEKLFF. The chain links TRBV20-1 to TRBJ1-4; a possible D gene is TRBD1 (6 bases). Trimming shortened V by 3 bases and J by 4 bases, and 12 bases separated the two germline ends. This CDR3 has 14 amino acids. Germline loops: CDR1 DFQATT, CDR2 SNEGSKA (reference sequence).

The chain uses TRBV18 and TRBJ2-1; the D gene is possibly TRBD1 (5 bases). Germline V gene sequence: CDR1 KGHSH, CDR2 LQKENI. Trimming shortened V by 2 bases and J by 8 bases, and 13 bases separated the two germline ends. This CDR3 spans 14 amino acids. CDR3 sequence (DNA): TGTGCCAGCTCACCAAGTCCAGGGAATGATGAGCAGTTCTTC. It yields the protein CASSPSPGNDEQFF. Looking up the rest from reference TRBV18 and TRBJ2-1 gives the full variable domain: NAGVMQNPRHLVRRRGQEARLRCSPMKGHSHVYWYRQLPEEGLKFMVYLQKENIIDESGMPKERFSAEFPKEGPSILRIQQVVRGDSAAYFCASSPSPGNDEQFFGPGTRLTVL.

V gene TRBV6-5 combines with J gene TRBJ2-2, with 8 bases matching TRBD2. V lost 3 bases to trimming and J lost 2 bases; unmatched junction nucleotides: 2. Germline assignment: CDR1 MNHEY and CDR2 SVGAGI. The CDR3 sequence is 15 residues long. CDR3 sequence reads: CASSYAGGNTGELFF. The CDR3 nucleotides read TGTGCCAGCAGTTATGCGGGAGGCAACACCGGGGAGCTGTTTTTT.

V is TRBV7-2 and J is TRBJ2-1; 8 bases map to TRBD1. This CDR3 is built from 13 residues. V gave up 3 bases and J gave up 10 bases; unmatched junction bases: 5. CDR1 is SGHTA and CDR2 is FQGNSA in the germline V gene. The CDR3 region has the DNA TGTGCCAGCAGCTTCCCCGACAGGGGCGAGCAGTTCTTC. Residues: CASSFPDRGEQFF.

The rearrangement joins TRBV29-1 to TRBJ2-7; tentatively, D is TRBD2 (5 bases). This CDR3 contains 14 residues. V was cut by 6 bases and J by 1 base, with 16 bases left in between. Germline V gene data show CDR1 as SQVTM and CDR2 as ANQGSEA. CDR3 in amino acids: CSVRADTGSYEQYF. CDR3 DNA sequence: TGCAGCGTCCGCGCCGATACGGGGTCCTACGAGCAGTACTTC.

J is TRBJ2-1 and V is TRBV5-6; 9 bases map to TRBD2. With 2 bases clipped from V and 3 bases from J, the junction kept 9 bases outside the gene matches. This CDR3 has 17 amino acids. CDR1 is SGHDT, CDR2 YYEEEE, per germline. CDR3 bases: TGTGCCAGCAGCTTTCTTCTAGCGGGACCAAACTACAATGAGCAGTTCTTC. Translation: CASSFLLAGPNYNEQFF.

V and J are TRBV6-2 or TRBV6-3 and TRBJ2-7; TRBD2 matches at 10 bases. Trimming removed 6 bases from V and 5 bases from J; junction bases left unmatched: 7. The CDR3 length is 14 residues. Germline CDR1 is MNHEY and CDR2 is SVGEGT. The CDR3 nucleotides are TGTGCCAGCAGCCTTCTAGCGGGAGCCCACGAGCAGTACTTC. Protein: CASSLLAGAHEQYF.

Only one count was recorded for this clone. The chain is built from TRBV9 and TRBJ2-7, with TRBD2 matching over 8 bases. The junction had 7 bases not matched to a gene; V was cut back by 0 bases and J by 2 bases. CDR1 is SGDLS, CDR2 YYNGEE, per germline. This CDR3 has 16 residues. CDR3 protein: CASSVDSAGVPYEQYF. The CDR3 DNA is TGTGCCAGCAGCGTAGATTCAGCGGGAGTGCCCTACGAGCAGTACTTC.

V and J are TRBV19 and TRBJ1-1, with 8 bases identical to TRBD1. The germline CDR1 and CDR2 sequences are LNHDA and SQIVND (reference sequence). The CDR3 spans 14 residues. J was trimmed by 4 bases and V by 6 bases; bases with no gene match: 7. CDR3 sequence reads: CASRRQGLGTEAFF. CDR3 nucleotide sequence: TGTGCCAGTAGGAGACAGGGGTTGGGCACTGAAGCTTTCTTT.

This clone has a single count. V usage is TRBV9 and J usage is TRBJ1-1; perhaps TRBD1 as D (5 bases). CDR1 SGDLS and CDR2 YYNGEE come from the germline V gene. The CDR3 length is 14 residues. The V end was cut by 3 bases, the J end by 0 bases, with 9 bases between. This CDR3 reads CASSARVLNTEAFF. The DNA of the CDR3 is TGTGCCAGCAGCGCCAGGGTATTGAACACTGAAGCTTTCTTT.

The chain uses TRBV7-2 and TRBJ2-2; 8 positions agree with TRBD2. The trim removed 2 bases at V and 3 bases at J, leaving 8 bases unmatched. The germline gives CDR1 SGHTA, CDR2 FQGNSA. This CDR3 has 17 amino acids. In DNA form, the CDR3 reads TGTGCCAGCAGCTTACCCCGGGGGGGGCGCGACACCGGGGAGCTGTTTTTT. Amino acids: CASSLPRGGRDTGELFF.